The entry that follows covers one T cell receptor (beta chain) sequence. This clone was counted a single time. Its specific antigen is unknown. Base-call qualities are not available, and no considerably larger clone is one nucleotide away. From the cysteine up to the phenylalanine, the CDR3 has a length of 13 residues. The CDR3 DNA has 39 bases and is translated from base 1. The germline V gene provides CDR1 MGHDK and CDR2 SYGVNS. V lost 3 bases and J lost 7 bases; the stretch between them is 12 bases long. The sample belongs to a study of cytomegalovirus exposure and HLA in healthy donors (dated 2017 in TCRdb). Regarding the research as a whole: An earlier analysis of 587 of the donors reported approximately 260 Gb of sequence data and about 120 million unique TCR beta sequences obtained from around 170 million T cells. An early release that covered 500 to 800 HLA-typed donors contained approximately 290 gigabases of sequencing data and 80 million or so unique TCR sequences. Of the roughly 430 genotyped donors, around 81% fell in the genetic ancestry cluster associated with self-reported Caucasian donors. The study aimed to test whether signatures of past pathogen exposure could be identified by cataloging public T cell receptors. The T cell repertoires of 666 subjects were profiled by immunosequencing and related to cytomegalovirus serostatus. In addition to the first cohort of approximately 650 subjects, a separate validation cohort of around 110 different subjects was used. To predict cytomegalovirus infection status, the study brought together high-throughput TCR immunosequencing, statistical association of individual TCRs with disease status, and machine learning. A later analysis re-examined previously published TCR beta repertoires from just over 650 donors and added high-resolution HLA genotyping to investigate patterns of TCR occurrence. In the later analysis, no new phenotypic data were used to find candidate immune exposures; instead, reliance was placed on TCR beta sequences and their occurrence across donors. In an earlier analysis of 500 to 650 of the donors, high-throughput TCR beta sequencing was used to judge whether each TCR beta V gene segment behaved as functional or pseudogenic. Alongside the repertoire data, information on donor age, sex, ethnicity and CMV serostatus was compiled. A later genetic analysis took genome-wide SNP genotypes for about 65% of the 666 donors and used that subset as a discovery cohort. All discovery cohort repertoires had been generated on a single sequencing platform. HLA typing included class I and class II loci at four-digit resolution. Typing coverage varied by locus: roughly 620-640 donors for A, B, C, DRB1 and DQB1; 522 for DQA1; about 570 for DPA1; around 490 for DPB1. Because of strong linkage in the cohort, five DR-DQ haplotypes were treated as single units for association and clustering. Across 300 to 500 genotyped donors of the cohort, an average of roughly 250,000 unique TCR beta nucleotide sequences per donor were sequenced, and 15% to 20% of those sequences were non-productive. The research as a whole found: In a later genetic analysis, a missense DCLRE1C variant was associated with V-gene and J-gene trimming of TCR beta chains, and the association was replicated in an independent cohort. Roughly uniform sequencing depth across donors was assumed in presence/absence analyses, although this assumption may not hold. Because some donors lacked HLA typing at each locus, the association tests relied only on the typed subset. According to the authors, the approach could potentially be generalized to other disease states and immunological phenotypes. In a later analysis, some 17,000 TCR beta sequences were associated with specific HLA alleles at a false discovery rate of 0.05. Some IMGT-functional V segments, including TRBV6-2 and TRBV6-3, could not be distinguished by the 87-base-pair reads and were therefore excluded. Immune exposure information for the cohort was limited to CMV serostatus. In a later analysis, the rate of TCR association differed among HLA loci, with DRB1 alleles having the most associated TCRs and HLA-C alleles having the fewest. Some 15 rarely observed V segments, including chromosome 9 orphons, were excluded from the earlier analysis of about 610 of the donors because counts were too low. When HLA alleles, especially DR and DQ, strongly co-occurred, TCR associations were difficult to assign to individual alleles. A few of the identified cytomegalovirus-associated TCR beta chains were confirmed in vitro to be specific for cytomegalovirus antigens. This cohort had only TCR beta chains sequenced, and the lack of alpha or paired-chain data limited which features could be detected. In a later analysis, HLA-associated TCR beta chains were found to be more clonally expanded and to have lower generation probabilities than equally common non-associated chains. Across donors, most TCR sequences were observed very rarely, whereas some public TCRs were present in many individuals. A further reported finding was that TCR beta sequences accurately predicted the HLA-A and HLA-B alleles for most subjects in the first cohort. The classifier was reported to diagnose cytomegalovirus status with high specificity and sensitivity in both the original cohort and the validation cohort. In a later analysis, several top co-occurrence clusters were reported to appear linked to parvovirus B19, influenza, CMV and Epstein-Barr virus. Compared with the approximately 700-donor mean, donors in an Asian-associated ancestry cluster had fewer N-insertions in productive TCRs, according to a later genetic analysis. Broadly in line with IMGT annotations, most TCR beta V segments showed up in productive rearrangements about 87% or about 30% of the time in an earlier analysis of roughly 590 of the donors. A group of highly shared sequence variants was considered likely to be a technical artifact of the sequencing pipeline. The study gave a list of more than 150 TCR beta chains associated with cytomegalovirus. Linkage disequilibrium might explain the correlated functional status among segregating V segments, but an unknown experimental factor could not be ruled out. According to a later analysis, most CMV-associated TCR beta chains appeared to be HLA-restricted, and the HLA associations seemed to be driven largely by CMV exposure.

The cohort was made up of approximately 670 healthy bone marrow donors. All cohort members were sampled while nominally healthy, although unrecorded immune exposures were likely present. The donor tested CMV seronegative, placing the donor among the 350 to 400 seronegative members of the cohort. A peripheral blood sample was collected from each donor, and TCR beta sequencing was performed on peripheral blood mononuclear cells. Genomic DNA extraction from the blood cell samples was performed with the Qiagen DNeasy Blood Extraction Kit. Libraries were constructed by the immunoSEQ multiplex PCR assay. The multiplex PCR relied on a mix of 60 forward primers for TCR Vbeta segments and 13 reverse primers for TCR Jbeta segments. The CDR3 region of rearranged TCR beta genes was amplified from genomic DNA by a multiplex PCR assay. Amplified TCR beta libraries were sequenced as 87-base-pair reads on the Illumina HiSeq System. From the authors' description of their analysis: A later analysis counted about 82 million unique TCR beta chains across the 650 to 700 repertoires, and some 11 million of these chains were shared by at least two donors. To remove PCR and sequencing errors, raw reads were error-corrected and collapsed into unique sequences using a nearest-neighbor algorithm that merged closely related sequences. CDR3 sequences were aligned to IMGT reference sequences to assign V, D and J gene segments. For a sequence to be retained, a match of at least six nucleotides to both a V gene segment and a J gene segment was required. A rearrangement counted as productive if the CDR3 had no stop codons and remained in frame with V and J, and every other rearrangement counted as non-productive. CDR3 was defined according to IMGT convention as the region running from the second conserved V-encoded cysteine to the conserved J-encoded phenylalanine. Sequences without an unambiguous match to a single V gene segment were excluded from the earlier analysis of 450 to 650 of the donors. An earlier analysis of 587 of the donors called V segments functional above 56.7% productive rearrangements and segregating when the between-donor standard deviation exceeded 5%. To diagnose cytomegalovirus status from the catalog of TCR beta chain sequences, a statistical classification framework was built. In a later analysis, V and J genes were assigned by comparing TCR nucleotide sequences against IMGT/GENE-DB human TR gene sequences. In a later analysis, CDR3 sequences and most-parsimonious VDJ recombination scenarios were assigned using the TCRdist pipeline. In a later analysis, every TCR beta chain was defined by the combination of its CDR3 amino acid sequence and its V-gene family, and reads without a unique V-gene family were dropped. In a later analysis, 500 to 650 highly shared, low-generation-probability nucleotide sequences were removed to address suspected cross-contamination and a sequencing artifact. For each public chain, a later analysis derived a clonal expansion index from normalized ranks of inferred template counts within each repertoire. In a later analysis, generation probabilities were computed using a VDJ recombination model fitted to out-of-frame rearrangements, and the results were checked against IGoR. A later analysis scored TCR-TCR, TCR-HLA and TCR-CMV co-occurrence with hypergeometric tests, applying a repertoire-size bias correction to TCR pairs. False discovery rates were estimated in a later analysis by permuting HLA or CMV assignments 20 times. In a later analysis, co-occurring TCRs were grouped using DBSCAN, and TCRdist sequence similarity was added for clustering within HLA-allele-positive subsets. Co-occurrence clustering excluded repertoires with fewer than 30,000 or more than 120,000 public chains, plus five with anomalous nucleotide sharing. The source is immuneACCESS, and TCRdb retained only in-frame sequences with V and J called. Part of the clones is not carried over; for the studies checked, unresolved V genes explain less than half of this, and the remainder is unexplained. The DNA gave D and trimming, while V, J and clone size come from that table. In this sample the table shows around 140,000 clones, approximately 77% of which occur a single time. The leading ten clones occupy 0.75% to 0.95% of the sample.

The sequence derives from an older woman in good health and CMV-seronegative. The V and J segments used are TRBV25-1 and TRBJ1-2, with TRBD1 perhaps the D gene, on 6 matching bases. Sequenced: PBMCs. The CDR3 in this case is CASSDREGGGYTF. The DNA reads TGTGCCAGCAGTGATCGGGAGGGGGGTGGCTACACCTTC.